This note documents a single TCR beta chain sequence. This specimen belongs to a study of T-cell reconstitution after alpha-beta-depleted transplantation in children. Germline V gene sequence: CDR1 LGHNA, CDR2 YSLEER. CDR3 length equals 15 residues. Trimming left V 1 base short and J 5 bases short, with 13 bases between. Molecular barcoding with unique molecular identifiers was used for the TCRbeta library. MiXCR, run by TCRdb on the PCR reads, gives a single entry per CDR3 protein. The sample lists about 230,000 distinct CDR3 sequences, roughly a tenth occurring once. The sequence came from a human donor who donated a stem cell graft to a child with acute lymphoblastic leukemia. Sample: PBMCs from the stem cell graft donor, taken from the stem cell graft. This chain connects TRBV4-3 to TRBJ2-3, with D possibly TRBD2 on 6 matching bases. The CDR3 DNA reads TGCGCCAGCAGCCAAGTCCTAGCGCTTGGAGATACGCAGTATTTT. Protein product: CASSQVLALGDTQYF.